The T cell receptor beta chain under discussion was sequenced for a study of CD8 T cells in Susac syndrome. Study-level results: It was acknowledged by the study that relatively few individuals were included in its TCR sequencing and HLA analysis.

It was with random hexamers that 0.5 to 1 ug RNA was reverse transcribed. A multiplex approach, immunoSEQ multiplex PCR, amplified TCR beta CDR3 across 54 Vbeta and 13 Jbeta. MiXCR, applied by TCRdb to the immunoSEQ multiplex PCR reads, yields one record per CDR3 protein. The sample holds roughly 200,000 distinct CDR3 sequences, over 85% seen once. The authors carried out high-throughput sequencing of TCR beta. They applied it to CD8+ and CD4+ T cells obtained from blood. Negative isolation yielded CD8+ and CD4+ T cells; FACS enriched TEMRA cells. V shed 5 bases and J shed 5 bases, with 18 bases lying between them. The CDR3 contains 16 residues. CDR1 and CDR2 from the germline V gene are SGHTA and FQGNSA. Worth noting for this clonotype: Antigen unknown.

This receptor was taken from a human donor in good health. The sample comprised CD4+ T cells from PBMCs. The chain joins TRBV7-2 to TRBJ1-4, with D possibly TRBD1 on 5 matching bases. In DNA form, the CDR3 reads TGTGCCAGCAGCGCGGGGCATGCAGGGTTAAATGAAAAACTGTTTTTT. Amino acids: CASSAGHAGLNEKLFF.